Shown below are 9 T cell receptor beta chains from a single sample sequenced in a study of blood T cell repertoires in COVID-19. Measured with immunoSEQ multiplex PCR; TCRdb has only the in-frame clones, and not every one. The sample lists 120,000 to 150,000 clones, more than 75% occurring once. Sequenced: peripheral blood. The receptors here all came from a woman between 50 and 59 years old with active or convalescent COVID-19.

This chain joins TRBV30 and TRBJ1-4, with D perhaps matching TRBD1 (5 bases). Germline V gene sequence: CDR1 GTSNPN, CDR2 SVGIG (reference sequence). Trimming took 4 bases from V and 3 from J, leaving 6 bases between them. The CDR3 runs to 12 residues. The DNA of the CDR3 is TGTGCCTGGACAGGGCCTAATGAAAAACTGTTTTTT. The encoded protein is CAWTGPNEKLFF.

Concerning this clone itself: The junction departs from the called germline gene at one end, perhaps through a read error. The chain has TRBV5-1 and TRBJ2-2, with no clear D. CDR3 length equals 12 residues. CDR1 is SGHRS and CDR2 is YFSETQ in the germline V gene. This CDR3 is CASRFDTGELFF. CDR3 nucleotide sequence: TGCGCCAGCCGCTTCGACACCGGGGAGCTGTTTTTT.

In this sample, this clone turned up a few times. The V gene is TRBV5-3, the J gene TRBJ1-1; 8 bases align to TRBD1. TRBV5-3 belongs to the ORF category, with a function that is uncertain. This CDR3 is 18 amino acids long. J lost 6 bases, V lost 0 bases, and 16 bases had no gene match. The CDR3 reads CARSLGQGKWKATSEAFF. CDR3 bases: TGTGCCAGAAGCTTGGGACAGGGGAAATGGAAAGCGACCTCTGAAGCTTTCTTT.

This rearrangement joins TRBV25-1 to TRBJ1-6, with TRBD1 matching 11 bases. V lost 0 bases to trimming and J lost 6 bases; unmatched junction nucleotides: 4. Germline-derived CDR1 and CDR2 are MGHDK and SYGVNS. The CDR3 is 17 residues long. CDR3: CASSEYVGTGGNSPLHF. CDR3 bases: TGTGCCAGCAGTGAATATGTAGGGACAGGGGGTAATTCACCCCTCCACTTT.

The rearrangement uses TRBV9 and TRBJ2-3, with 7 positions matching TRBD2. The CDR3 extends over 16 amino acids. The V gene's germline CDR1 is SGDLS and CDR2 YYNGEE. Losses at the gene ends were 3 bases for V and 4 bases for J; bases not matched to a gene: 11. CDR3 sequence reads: CASSDRARLASDTQYF. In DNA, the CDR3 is TGTGCCAGCAGCGATCGGGCCAGACTAGCATCAGATACGCAGTATTTT.

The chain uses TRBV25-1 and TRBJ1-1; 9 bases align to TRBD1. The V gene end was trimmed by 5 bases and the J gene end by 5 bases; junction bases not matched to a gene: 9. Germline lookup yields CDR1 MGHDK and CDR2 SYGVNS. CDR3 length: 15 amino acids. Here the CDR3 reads CASSPTGTGSTEAFF. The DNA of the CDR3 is TGTGCCAGCAGTCCCACCGGGACAGGGAGTACTGAAGCTTTCTTT.

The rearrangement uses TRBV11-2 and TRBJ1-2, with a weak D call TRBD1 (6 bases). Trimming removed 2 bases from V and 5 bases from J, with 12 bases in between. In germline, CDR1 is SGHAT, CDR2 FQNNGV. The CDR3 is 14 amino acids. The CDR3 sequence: CASSLTTGMYGYTF. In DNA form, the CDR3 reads TGTGCCAGCAGCTTAACCACAGGGATGTATGGCTACACCTTC.

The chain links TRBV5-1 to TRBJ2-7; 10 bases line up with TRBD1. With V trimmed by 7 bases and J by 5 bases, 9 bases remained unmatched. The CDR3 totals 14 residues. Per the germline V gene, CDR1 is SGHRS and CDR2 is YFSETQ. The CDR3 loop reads CASDKGQGEDEQYF. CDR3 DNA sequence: TGCGCCAGCGACAAAGGACAGGGGGAGGACGAGCAGTACTTC.

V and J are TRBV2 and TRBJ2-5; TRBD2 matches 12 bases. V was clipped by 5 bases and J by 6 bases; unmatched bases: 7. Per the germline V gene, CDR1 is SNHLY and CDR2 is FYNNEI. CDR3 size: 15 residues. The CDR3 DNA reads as TGTGCCAGCAGTTTGACTAGCGGGAGATCGAAGACCCAGTACTTC. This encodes CASSLTSGRSKTQYF. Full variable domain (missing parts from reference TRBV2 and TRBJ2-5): EPEVTQTPSHQVTQMGQEVILRCVPISNHLYFYWYRQILGQKVEFLVSFYNNEISEKSEIFDDQFSVERPDGSNFTLKIRSTKLEDSAMYFCASSLTSGRSKTQYFGPGTRLLVL.